The 4 T cell receptor beta chains below were found in one sample sequenced in a study of T cell changes during pregnancy in multiple sclerosis. The assay was immunoSEQ multiplex PCR, and TCRdb's table has in-frame clones only and misses some. The repertoire includes over 55,000 clones, around 90% of them detected once, and 9.5% sits in the top ten. Sequenced material: peripheral blood, taken after pregnancy. The receptors come from a female donor in good health, enrolled as a control in a pregnancy study.

This rearrangement joins TRBV25-1 to TRBJ2-2; tentatively, D is TRBD2 (7 bases). V was clipped by 3 bases and J by 5 bases, with 13 bases between them. From germline, CDR1 is MGHDK and CDR2 SYGVNS. The CDR3 is 15 amino acids. CDR3 region: CASSDGGGWTGELFF. The CDR3 DNA sequence: TGTGCCAGCAGTGATGGGGGGGGCTGGACCGGGGAGCTGTTTTTT. The variable domain in full, with the rest retrieved from reference TRBV25-1 and TRBJ2-2, is EADIYQTPRYLVIGTGKKITLECSQTMGHDKMYWYQQDPGMELHLIHYSYGVNSTEKGDLSSESTVSRIRTEHFPLTLESARPSHTSQYLCASSDGGGWTGELFFGEGSRLTVL.

The chain links TRBV25-1 to TRBJ1-2; 9 bases agree with TRBD1. The length of the CDR3 is 14 residues. Looked up from germline, CDR1 is MGHDK and CDR2 is SYGVNS. V lost 4 bases to trimming and J lost 4 bases; unmatched junction nucleotides: 4. CDR3: CASSGGTGIYGYTF. CDR3 in DNA: TGTGCCAGCAGTGGGGGGACAGGGATCTATGGCTACACCTTC.

This chain links TRBV6-5 with TRBJ1-3, with D perhaps matching TRBD1 (5 bases). The V gene lost 4 bases and the J gene lost 0 bases, with 10 bases spanning the gap. CDR3 size: 15 residues. Germline CDR1 reads MNHEY; CDR2 reads SVGAGI. CDR3 sequence reads: CASSLTAGSGNTIYF. The CDR3 DNA reads TGTGCCAGCAGTTTGACAGCCGGCTCTGGAAACACCATATATTTT.

This clone has just a few counts. The CDR3 DNA is TGTGCCAGCAGCGTACGGTCTAGCGGGGGCTCTGGGGATACGCAGTATTTT. It is translated as CASSVRSSGGSGDTQYF. V usage is TRBV13 and J usage is TRBJ2-3; 10 bases match TRBD2. The CDR3 is 17 amino acids. Per germline, CDR1 PRHDT and CDR2 FYEKMQ (reference sequence). V lost 5 bases and J lost 6; bases outside the gene matches: 14.